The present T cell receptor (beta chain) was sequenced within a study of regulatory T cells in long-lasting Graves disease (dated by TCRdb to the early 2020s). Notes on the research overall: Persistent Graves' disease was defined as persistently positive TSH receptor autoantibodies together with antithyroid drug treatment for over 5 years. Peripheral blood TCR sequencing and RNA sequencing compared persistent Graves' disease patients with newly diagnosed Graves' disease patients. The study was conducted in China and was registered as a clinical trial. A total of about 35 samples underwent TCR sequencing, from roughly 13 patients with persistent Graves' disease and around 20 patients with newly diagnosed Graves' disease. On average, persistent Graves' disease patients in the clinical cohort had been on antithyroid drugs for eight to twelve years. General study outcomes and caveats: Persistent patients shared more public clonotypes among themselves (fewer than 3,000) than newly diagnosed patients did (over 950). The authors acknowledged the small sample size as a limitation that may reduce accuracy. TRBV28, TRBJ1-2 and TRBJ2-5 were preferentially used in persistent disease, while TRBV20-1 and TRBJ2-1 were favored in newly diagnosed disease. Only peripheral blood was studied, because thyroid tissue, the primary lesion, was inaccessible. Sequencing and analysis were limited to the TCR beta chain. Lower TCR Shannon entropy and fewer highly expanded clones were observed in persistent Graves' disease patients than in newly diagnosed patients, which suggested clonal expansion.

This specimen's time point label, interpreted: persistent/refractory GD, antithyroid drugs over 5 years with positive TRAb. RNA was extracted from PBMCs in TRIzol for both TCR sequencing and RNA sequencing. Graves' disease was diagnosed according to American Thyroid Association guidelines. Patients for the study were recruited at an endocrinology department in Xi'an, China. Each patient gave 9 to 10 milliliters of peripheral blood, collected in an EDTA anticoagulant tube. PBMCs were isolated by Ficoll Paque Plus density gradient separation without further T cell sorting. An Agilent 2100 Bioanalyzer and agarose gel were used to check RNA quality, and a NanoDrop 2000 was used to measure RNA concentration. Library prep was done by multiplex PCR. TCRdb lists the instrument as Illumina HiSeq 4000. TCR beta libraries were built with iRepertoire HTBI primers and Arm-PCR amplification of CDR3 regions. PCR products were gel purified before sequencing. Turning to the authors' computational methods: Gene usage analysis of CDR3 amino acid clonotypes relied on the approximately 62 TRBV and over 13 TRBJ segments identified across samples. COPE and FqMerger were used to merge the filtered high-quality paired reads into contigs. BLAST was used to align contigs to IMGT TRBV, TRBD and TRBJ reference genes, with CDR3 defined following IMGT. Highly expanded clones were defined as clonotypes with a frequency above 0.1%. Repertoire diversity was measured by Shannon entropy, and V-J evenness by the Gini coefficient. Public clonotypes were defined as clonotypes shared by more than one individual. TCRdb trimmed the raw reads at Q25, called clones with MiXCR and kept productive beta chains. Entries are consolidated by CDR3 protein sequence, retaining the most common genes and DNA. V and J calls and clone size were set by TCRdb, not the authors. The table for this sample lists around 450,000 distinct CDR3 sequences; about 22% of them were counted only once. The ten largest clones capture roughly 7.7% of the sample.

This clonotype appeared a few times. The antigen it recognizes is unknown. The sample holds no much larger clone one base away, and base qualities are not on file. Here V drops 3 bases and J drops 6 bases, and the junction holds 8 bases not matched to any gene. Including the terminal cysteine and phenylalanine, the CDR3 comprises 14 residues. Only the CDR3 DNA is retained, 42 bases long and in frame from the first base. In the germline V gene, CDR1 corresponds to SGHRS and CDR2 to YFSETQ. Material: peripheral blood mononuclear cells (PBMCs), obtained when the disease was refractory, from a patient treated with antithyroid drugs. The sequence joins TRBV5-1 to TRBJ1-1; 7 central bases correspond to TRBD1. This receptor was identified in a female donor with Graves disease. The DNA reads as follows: TGCGCCAGCAGCTCCCAGACAGGGAAACCTGAAGCTTTCTTT. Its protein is CASSSQTGKPEAFF.